The 4 T cell receptor beta chains given below trace back to one sample, sequenced in a study of CD8+CD57+ T cells in acquired aplastic anemia. Profiling that covered TCR beta VDJ and CDR3 relied on genomic DNA as its template. One entry per CDR3 protein, called by TCRdb with MiXCR from the reads. The data show under 200,000 distinct CDR3 sequences, 40% to 55% seen once. All patients picked for sequencing had shown, by flow cytometry, an expansion of CD8+CD57+ cells. Material for sequencing was sorted CD4+, CD8+, or CD8+CD57+ T cells (not recorded which) from PBMCs. These TCRs come from a human donor with aplastic anemia.

In its sample, this clonotype was seen many times. This rearrangement joins TRBV27 to TRBJ1-6; D is undetermined. Trimming removed 0 bases from V and 2 bases from J, with 5 bases in between. This CDR3 region has 15 residues. The germline CDR1 and CDR2 sequences are MNHEY and SMNVEV (reference sequence). This CDR3 is CASSLSPAYNSPLHF. The CDR3 DNA reads TGTGCCAGCAGTTTATCCCCGGCCTATAATTCACCCCTCCACTTT.

The chain is built from TRBV20-1 and TRBJ1-6; the D is unclear. The CDR3 runs 11 residues. Trimming took 3 bases from V and 13 from J, leaving 10 bases between them. Germline-derived CDR1 and CDR2 are DFQATT and SNEGSKA (reference sequence). CDR3 loop: CSARGEGPLHF. The DNA for the CDR3 is TGCAGTGCTAGGGGCGAGGGTCCCCTCCACTTT.

This rearrangement joins TRBV5-1 to TRBJ2-7; 10 bases map to TRBD1. The germline gives CDR1 SGHRS, CDR2 YFSETQ. V shed 2 bases, J shed 5 bases, and the junction held 4 bases outside the gene matches. This CDR3 region has 14 residues. The CDR3 region has the DNA TGCGCCAGCAGCTTAGACAGGGGGCGCCACGAGCAGTACTTC. Amino acid sequence: CASSLDRGRHEQYF.

This clonotype was observed at least ten times. The chain is built from TRBV7-2 and TRBJ1-2; 8 nucleotides agree with TRBD1. The CDR3 totals 15 residues. V lost 6 bases, J lost 0 bases, and 6 bases stayed unmatched. Germline lookup yields CDR1 SGHTA and CDR2 FQGNSA. DNA of the CDR3: TGTGCCAGCAGACGCGGACAGGGAGCTAACTATGGCTACACCTTC. It codes for CASRRGQGANYGYTF.